A single sample is the source of the 13 T cell receptor beta chains below, sequenced in a study of blood T cell repertoires in COVID-19. TCRdb's table, derived via immunoSEQ multiplex PCR, lists solely in-frame clones and lacks some. Of roughly 200,000 clones detected, 85% to 90% appear once; the ten largest clones hold about 6%. Sequencing input: peripheral blood. These receptors originate from a man in his 60s who had recovered from COVID-19.

This clone is a singleton in its sample. The V gene is TRBV6-5, the J gene TRBJ2-7; possibly TRBD2 for D (6 bases). Trimming removed 7 bases at V and 1 base at J, with 11 bases between. Germline V gene lookup returns CDR1 MNHEY and CDR2 SVGAGI. This CDR3 comprises 13 residues. CDR3 loop: CASKNSGSYEQYF. The CDR3 region has the DNA TGTGCCAGCAAAAATAGCGGATCCTACGAGCAGTACTTC.

This clone was detected once. CDR3 in amino acids: CASSREGGSNEKLFF. CDR3 bases: TGTGCCAGCAGCCGTGAGGGGGGGTCGAATGAAAAACTGTTTTTT. The V and J genes are TRBV5-4 and TRBJ1-4; D is possibly TRBD1 (6 bases). Germline CDR1 is SGHNT and CDR2 is YYREEE (reference sequence). Trimming stripped 4 bases from V and 5 bases from J, with 15 bases between. CDR3 size: 15 residues.

This sequence joins TRBV6-5 and TRBJ1-5, with D hard to call. The CDR3 extends over 13 amino acids. Germline loops: CDR1 MNHEY, CDR2 SVGAGI. V lost 8 bases, J lost 0 bases, and 8 bases lay in between. CDR3 sequence: CASQEASNQPQHF. In DNA, the CDR3 is TGTGCCAGCCAAGAAGCTAGCAATCAGCCCCAGCATTTT.

This chain connects TRBV27 to TRBJ2-7; D unresolved. The germline gives CDR1 MNHEY, CDR2 SMNVEV (reference sequence). The CDR3 covers 13 residues. Trimming shortened V by 5 bases and J by 0 bases, and 8 bases separated the two germline ends. In nucleotides, the CDR3 is TGTGCCAGCAGTCTCTACAGCTCCTACGAGCAGTACTTC. This sequence encodes CASSLYSSYEQYF.

This clone showed up just a few times. This chain links TRBV7-2 with TRBJ1-3; D is unclear. Germline V gives CDR1 SGHTA, CDR2 FQGNSA. This CDR3 has 19 residues. Trimming stripped 0 bases from V and 2 bases from J, with 20 bases between. CDR3 DNA: TGTGCCAGCAGCTTAGCCACCGGTAGTGCGGGCGGCGCTGGAAACACCATATATTTT. Translated: CASSLATGSAGGAGNTIYF.

This clone was seen only once. The chain joins TRBV7-2 to TRBJ2-1; the D is unclear. Germline V gene lookup returns CDR1 SGHTA and CDR2 FQGNSA. The CDR3 totals 12 residues. V was pared by 1 base and J by 8 bases, with 6 bases between. The CDR3 region has the DNA TGTGCCAGCAGCTTAGACACCCATGAGCAGTTCTTC. It translates to CASSLDTHEQFF.

This sequence joins TRBV7-9 and TRBJ1-3; D gene ambiguous. In germline, CDR1 is SEHNR, CDR2 FQNEAQ (reference sequence). V dropped 10 bases and J dropped 0 bases, with 16 bases sitting between them. CDR3 size: 15 residues. The CDR3 DNA is TGTGCCACAGCGGGCTTACGGAGCTCTGGAAACACCATATATTTT. It is translated as CATAGLRSSGNTIYF.

The genes are TRBV3-1 (or the pseudogene TRBV3-2) and TRBJ1-5; maybe TRBD1 (6 bases). The CDR3 consists of 13 residues. V was clipped by 5 bases and J by 6 bases, with 11 bases between them. The germline gives CDR1 LGHDT, CDR2 YNNKEL (reference sequence). CDR3 sequence reads: CASSVRGIQPQHF. The DNA for the CDR3 is TGTGCCAGCAGCGTTAGGGGGATTCAGCCCCAGCATTTT.

The chain couples TRBV6-2 or TRBV6-3 to TRBJ2-5; maybe TRBD1 (6 bases). Looked up from germline, CDR1 is MNHEY and CDR2 is SVGEGT. This CDR3 is built from 14 residues. Trimming removed 6 bases from V and 2 bases from J, with 13 bases in between. As DNA, the CDR3 is TGTGCCAGCAGACCTACAGGGCGGCAAGAGACCCAGTACTTC. Amino acid sequence: CASRPTGRQETQYF.

This rearrangement joins TRBV18 to TRBJ1-2; 10 nucleotides match TRBD1. V lost 3 bases and J lost 8; bases outside the gene matches: 6. This CDR3 spans 14 amino acids. Germline V gene sequence: CDR1 KGHSH, CDR2 LQKENI. CDR3 loop: CASSPGTGASGYTF. CDR3 DNA: TGTGCCAGCTCACCCGGGACAGGGGCGTCCGGCTACACCTTC.

This clone was counted a single time. The chain employs TRBV5-1 and TRBJ2-3; D not certain. CDR1 and CDR2 from the germline V gene are SGHRS and YFSETQ. Trimming removed 4 bases from V and 2 bases from J, with 8 bases in between. The CDR3 is made up of 13 amino acids. The CDR3 protein is CASSTPATDTQYF. The CDR3 DNA reads TGCGCCAGCAGCACACCCGCCACAGATACGCAGTATTTT.

V usage is TRBV19 and J usage is TRBJ2-1; 10 nucleotides agree with TRBD2. There are 14 residues in the CDR3. Germline CDR1 is LNHDA and CDR2 is SQIVND (reference sequence). After removal of 5 bases from V and 6 bases from J, the junction contained 4 bases not matched to a gene. In DNA form, the CDR3 reads TGTGCCAGTAGTCCAGCGGGGGGGCTCAATGAGCAGTTCTTC. Translation: CASSPAGGLNEQFF.

V is TRBV30 and J is TRBJ1-5; 9 bases are shared with TRBD1. This CDR3 contains 14 residues. Looked up from germline, CDR1 is GTSNPN and CDR2 is SVGIG (reference sequence). J gave up 2 bases and V 4 bases, and 3 bases lay outside the gene matches. CDR3 sequence: CAWNRQGGNQPQHF. The CDR3 DNA is TGTGCCTGGAACCGACAGGGGGGCAATCAGCCCCAGCATTTT. The variable domain in full, with the rest retrieved from reference TRBV30 and TRBJ1-5, is SQTIHQWPATLVQPVGSPLSLECTVEGTSNPNLYWYRQAAGRGLQLLFYSVGIGQISSEVPQNLSASRPQDRQFILSSKKLLLSDSGFYLCAWNRQGGNQPQHFGDGTRLSIL.